These 14 T cell receptor beta chains were all obtained from the same sample, sequenced in a study of blood T cell repertoires in COVID-19. Profiling relied on immunoSEQ multiplex PCR, and the TCRdb table lists in-frame clones only, not all of them. The sample has 250,000 to 350,000 clones, 88% seen once. Sequencing was carried out using PBMCs or T cells enriched from blood (not recorded which). These receptors were obtained from a woman aged 60-75 years in a cohort exposed to, infected with or recovered from COVID-19 (not recorded which).

The J gene is TRBJ2-7, the V gene TRBV6-6, with 8 bases fitting TRBD2. The germline CDR1 and CDR2 sequences are MNHNY and SVGAGI (reference sequence). Trimming at V came to 6 bases and at J to 2 bases, leaving 15 bases not matched to a gene. This CDR3 region has 17 residues. The CDR3 DNA reads as TGTGCCAGCAGCCGATACCCCGCGACTAGCGTTGCCTACGAGCAGTACTTC. This translates into CASSRYPATSVAYEQYF.

The chain carries TRBV2 and TRBJ2-3, with 10 bases identical to TRBD2. J gave up 4 bases and V 3 bases, and 4 bases lay outside the gene matches. The CDR3 contains 15 residues. Germline V lookup: CDR1 SNHLY, CDR2 FYNNEI. The CDR3 bases are TGTGCCAGCAGTGAGTTAGCGGGAGGTGCAGATACGCAGTATTTT. This codes for CASSELAGGADTQYF. Full variable domain (outside the CDR3, taken from reference TRBV2 and TRBJ2-3): EPEVTQTPSHQVTQMGQEVILRCVPISNHLYFYWYRQILGQKVEFLVSFYNNEISEKSEIFDDQFSVERPDGSNFTLKIRSTKLEDSAMYFCASSELAGGADTQYFGPGTRLTVL.

V gene TRBV25-1 combines with J gene TRBJ1-4; D may be TRBD1 (6 bases). The CDR3 extends over 17 amino acids. Trimming took 8 bases from V and 8 from J, leaving 27 bases between them. Germline CDR1 reads MGHDK; CDR2 reads SYGVNS. CDR3 DNA sequence: TGTGCCAGCTCTCAGGGGAGGGGGTCCAACATGGGAGAAAAACTGTTTTTT. It encodes CASSQGRGSNMGEKLFF. Full variable domain (rest looked up from reference TRBV25-1 and TRBJ1-4): EADIYQTPRYLVIGTGKKITLECSQTMGHDKMYWYQQDPGMELHLIHYSYGVNSTEKGDLSSESTVSRIRTEHFPLTLESARPSHTSQYLCASSQGRGSNMGEKLFFGSGTQLSVL.

This clone was seen at least ten times. The rearrangement links TRBV6-4 to TRBJ2-3, with a weak D call TRBD2 (5 bases). V was cut by 3 bases and J by 0 bases, with 10 bases left in between. The CDR3 consists of 15 residues. CDR1 is MRHNA and CDR2 is SNTAGT in the germline V gene. CDR3 nucleotide sequence: TGTGCCAGCAGTGAAGGCGGGTTTAGCACAGATACGCAGTATTTT. Translating it yields CASSEGGFSTDTQYF.

The chain recombines TRBV19 with TRBJ2-7, with D possibly being TRBD2 (6 bases). This CDR3 comprises 15 residues. Trimming removed 4 bases at V and 2 bases at J, with 15 bases between. The germline CDR1 and CDR2 sequences are LNHDA and SQIVND (reference sequence). CDR3 bases: TGTGCCAGTAGTACGGGGGTAGGGGCCCCCTACGAGCAGTACTTC. Its translation: CASSTGVGAPYEQYF.

Concerning this clone: This specimen includes other DNA sequences encoding the same CDR3. The rearrangement links TRBV6-5 to TRBJ2-1; TRBD2 might be the D (6 bases). The V end was cut by 2 bases, the J end by 7 bases, with 6 bases between. Germline CDR1 reads MNHEY; CDR2 reads SVGAGI. The CDR3 runs to 12 residues. The CDR3 DNA is TGTGCCAGCAGTTACGGGGGGAATGAGCAGTTCTTC. Translated: CASSYGGNEQFF.

The V and J genes are TRBV4-1 and TRBJ2-5; 7 bases line up with TRBD2. Per the germline V gene, CDR1 is MGHRA and CDR2 is YSYEKL. This CDR3 is built from 16 residues. J was trimmed by 2 bases and V by 0 bases; bases with no gene match: 6. CDR3 region: CASSQDWGGTQETQYF. For the CDR3, the DNA is TGCGCCAGCAGCCAAGATTGGGGGGGGACTCAAGAGACCCAGTACTTC.

The V call is TRBV11-2, the J call TRBJ2-1, with 7 nucleotides matching TRBD2. This CDR3 is 16 amino acids long. The germline gives CDR1 SGHAT, CDR2 FQNNGV. Trimming at V came to 2 bases and at J to 0 bases, leaving 4 bases not matched to a gene. In nucleotides, the CDR3 is TGTGCCAGCAGCTTATGGGAGGGGACCTCCTACAATGAGCAGTTCTTC. Its translation is CASSLWEGTSYNEQFF.

The chain recombines TRBV28 with TRBJ2-7; TRBD2 is a possible D gene (6 bases). The CDR3 contains 14 residues. V dropped 6 bases and J dropped 6 bases, with 18 bases sitting between them. CDR1 is MDHEN, CDR2 SYDVKM, per germline. CDR3 amino acids: CASSPNREIGEQYF. The CDR3 bases are TGTGCCAGCAGCCCGAACCGGGAGATAGGCGAGCAGTACTTC. The full variable domain, its missing parts supplied by reference TRBV28 and TRBJ2-7, is DVKVTQSSRYLVKRTGEKVFLECVQDMDHENMFWYRQDPGLGLRLIYFSYDVKMKEKGDIPEGYSVSREKKERFSLILESASTNQTSMYLCASSPNREIGEQYFGPGTRLTVT.

This chain connects TRBV19 to TRBJ2-1, with TRBD2 identical over 8 bases. This CDR3 spans 17 amino acids. With 3 bases clipped from V and 5 bases from J, the junction kept 12 bases outside the gene matches. Germline-derived CDR1 and CDR2 are LNHDA and SQIVND (reference sequence). The CDR3 coding sequence is TGTGCCAGTAGTATTAGGAGCGGGAGTCTTTCCCACAATGAGCAGTTCTTC. Its protein product is CASSIRSGSLSHNEQFF.

This clone is a singleton in its sample. The gene calls are TRBV18 and TRBJ1-1; D is ambiguous. Germline V gene data show CDR1 as KGHSH and CDR2 as LQKENI. Trimming shortened V by 5 bases and J by 1 base, and 5 bases separated the two germline ends. This CDR3 is built from 12 residues. The CDR3 protein is CASSEQNTEAFF. The CDR3 DNA follows: TGTGCCAGCTCAGAACAGAACACTGAAGCTTTCTTT. Together with reference TRBV18 and TRBJ1-1, the CDR3 gives the full variable domain: NAGVMQNPRHLVRRRGQEARLRCSPMKGHSHVYWYRQLPEEGLKFMVYLQKENIIDESGMPKERFSAEFPKEGPSILRIQQVVRGDSAAYFCASSEQNTEAFFGQGTRLTVV.

The chain links TRBV18 to TRBJ2-7; 7 bases match TRBD2. The CDR3 totals 15 residues. V lost 2 bases to trimming and J lost 3 bases; unmatched junction nucleotides: 7. The germline gives CDR1 KGHSH, CDR2 LQKENI. The CDR3, as DNA: TGTGCCAGCTCACCAACGGGCGGGAGCAACTACGAGCAGTACTTC. Its translation: CASSPTGGSNYEQYF.

The chain recombines TRBV18 with TRBJ2-1; D possibly corresponds to TRBD1 (6 bases). The V end lost 8 bases, the J end lost 10 bases, and 15 bases lay between the germline ends. The CDR3 loop spans 12 amino acids. Germline V gives CDR1 KGHSH, CDR2 LQKENI. CDR3 nucleotide sequence: TGTGCCAGCCGCCAAACAGGGTACGAGCAGTTCTTC. As protein: CASRQTGYEQFF.

CDR3 residues: CASSGRGSTEAFF. The DNA of the CDR3 is TGTGCCAGCAGCGGTAGGGGCTCCACTGAAGCTTTCTTT. The gene calls are TRBV9 and TRBJ1-1; perhaps TRBD1 as D (5 bases). The CDR3 runs 13 residues. V was shortened by 3 bases and J by 4 bases, with 10 bases between the two germline ends. Per germline, CDR1 SGDLS and CDR2 YYNGEE. The whole variable domain, remainder taken from reference TRBV9 and TRBJ1-1, is DSGVTQTPKHLITATGQRVTLRCSPRSGDLSVYWYQQSLDQGLQFLIQYYNGEERAKGNILERFSAQQFPDLHSELNLSSLELGDSALYFCASSGRGSTEAFFGQGTRLTVV.